Listed here are 19 T cell receptor beta chains from one sample, sequenced in a study of T-cell reconstitution after alpha-beta-depleted transplantation in children. Unique molecular identifiers were incorporated during preparation of the TCRbeta library. One entry per CDR3 protein, called by TCRdb with MiXCR from the PCR reads. The table records about 870,000 distinct CDR3 sequences, roughly 16% of them present only once. The specimen was PBMCs, mostly from graft donor cells, collected 360 days after TCRalphabeta/CD19-depleted stem cell transplant. These receptors were taken from a male patient between 5 and 17 years old who had a stem cell transplant for acute lymphoblastic leukemia, so the T cells may come from the graft donor.

This clonotype was recorded a few times. This chain connects TRBV3-1 to TRBJ2-1; 8 nucleotides line up with TRBD2. CDR1 and CDR2 (germline): LGHDT, YNNKEL (reference sequence). This CDR3 has 17 residues. V lost 4 bases and J lost 2; bases outside the gene matches: 10. The CDR3 nucleotides are TGTGCCAGCAGCCTCTTGACTAGCGCAGCCGCCTACAATGAGCAGTTCTTC. Translating it yields CASSLLTSAAAYNEQFF.

There are a few counts of this clonotype. The CDR3 bases are TGTGCCAGTAGTAAAACCCCAGGTACTGCCCGTGGAAACACCATATATTTT. Translation: CASSKTPGTARGNTIYF. V usage is TRBV19 and J usage is TRBJ1-3, with D hard to call. Trimming cost V 4 bases and J 3 bases, with 19 bases left between them. There are 17 residues in the CDR3. Germline loops: CDR1 LNHDA, CDR2 SQIVND (reference sequence).

This clonotype turned up a few times. The chain links TRBV7-6 to TRBJ2-5; no reliable D call. Germline V gene sequence: CDR1 SGHVS, CDR2 FNYEAQ. CDR3 length: 13 residues. V was pared by 5 bases and J by 3 bases, with 10 bases between. CDR3 nucleotides: TGTGCCAGCAGCCGCAACCTTGAAGAGACCCAGTACTTC. Its protein product is CASSRNLEETQYF.

This clonotype occurred a few times. The CDR3: CASSHRVNHSPLHF. The CDR3 nucleotides read TGTGCCAGCAGCCACAGGGTTAACCATTCACCCCTCCACTTT. The chain is built from TRBV12-3 or TRBV12-4 and TRBJ1-6; D perhaps matches TRBD1 (6 bases). The CDR3 sequence is 14 residues long. V lost 6 bases and J 8 bases, leaving 14 bases between the germline ends.

This clonotype occurred a few times. This rearrangement joins TRBV7-6 to TRBJ2-7; D gene uncertain. Germline CDR1 and CDR2: SGHVS and FNYEAQ. V lost 4 bases to trimming and J lost 7 bases, with 11 bases between them. This CDR3 is built from 12 residues. The CDR3 coding sequence is TGTGCCAGCAGCTCATCAACGTGGGAGCAGTACTTC. This encodes CASSSSTWEQYF. Supplemented by reference TRBV7-6 and TRBJ2-7, the full variable domain reads GAGVSQSPRYKVTKRGQDVALRCDPISGHVSLYWYRQALGQGPEFLTYFNYEAQQDKSGLPNDRFSAERPEGSISTLTIQRTEQRDSAMYRCASSSSTWEQYFGPGTRLTVT.

This clonotype was counted at least ten times. V and J are TRBV7-3 and TRBJ2-7, with D hard to call. This CDR3 has 14 amino acids. CDR1 and CDR2 (germline): SGHTA, FQGTGA. V was cut by 0 bases and J by 12 bases, with 18 bases left in between. CDR3 sequence reads: CASSLTPTGTLWYF. CDR3 nucleotides: TGTGCCAGCAGCTTAACGCCTACCGGTACCCTTTGGTACTTC.

The chain links TRBV4-1 to TRBJ2-3, with 9 positions matching TRBD2. This CDR3 is built from 15 residues. Trimming cost V 2 bases and J 1 base; bases outside gene matches: 1. CDR1 is MGHRA and CDR2 is YSYEKL in the germline V gene. CDR3 sequence (DNA): TGCGCCAGCAGCCAAATAGCGGGAGGCACAGATACGCAGTATTTT. Its translation is CASSQIAGGTDTQYF.

This rearrangement joins TRBV6-2 or TRBV6-3 to TRBJ2-7; 7 nucleotides align to TRBD2. CDR3 length equals 13 residues. The ends lost 8 bases at V and 7 bases at J; junction bases unmatched: 11. Germline V CDR1 and CDR2: MNHEY, SVGEGT. Written as DNA, the CDR3 is TGTGCCAGCGGCCTTCTAGTACTAGCGGAGCAGTACTTC. Its protein is CASGLLVLAEQYF.

A few counts support this clonotype. This rearrangement joins TRBV5-1 to TRBJ2-7; D is undetermined. Germline lookup yields CDR1 SGHRS and CDR2 YFSETQ. The CDR3 runs to 16 residues. V dropped 0 bases and J dropped 1 base, with 14 bases sitting between them. CDR3 DNA sequence: TGCGCCAGCAGCTTGGCCAAGATGGCGGATTCCTACGAGCAGTACTTC. It is translated as CASSLAKMADSYEQYF.

This clonotype showed up many times. The chain combines TRBV29-1 with TRBJ2-6; D remains ambiguous. Germline V gene data show CDR1 as SQVTM and CDR2 as ANQGSEA. The CDR3 has 15 amino acids. Trimming left V 3 bases short and J 1 base short, with 10 bases between. The CDR3 loop is CSVDGTFSGANVLTF. For the CDR3, the DNA is TGCAGCGTTGACGGCACGTTTTCTGGGGCCAACGTCCTGACTTTC.

J is TRBJ2-2 and V is TRBV5-1; TRBD1 aligns across 7 bases. V lost 6 bases to trimming and J lost 2 bases; unmatched junction nucleotides: 10. The CDR3 has 16 amino acids. Germline V gene lookup returns CDR1 SGHRS and CDR2 YFSETQ. In DNA form, the CDR3 reads TGCGCCAGCAACCCGAGGTGGGACAGCAACACCGGGGAGCTGTTTTTT. Translated: CASNPRWDSNTGELFF.

This clonotype was seen at least ten times. The chain recombines TRBV12-3 or TRBV12-4 with TRBJ1-2; perhaps TRBD1 as D (5 bases). The germline V and J ends were trimmed by 0 bases and 7 bases, with 12 bases remaining between them. The CDR3 is 14 amino acids. CDR3 nucleotide sequence: TGTGCCAGCAGTTTAGCGCTGCAGGGAACTGGCTACACCTTC. It specifies CASSLALQGTGYTF.

This rearrangement joins TRBV7-2 to TRBJ2-1; the match to TRBD2 covers 9 bases. This CDR3 contains 16 residues. J was trimmed by 10 bases and V by 1 base; bases with no gene match: 11. The germline CDR1 and CDR2 sequences are SGHTA and FQGNSA. CDR3 sequence reads: CASSLGREGRQKEQFF. In DNA, the CDR3 is TGTGCCAGCAGCTTAGGGCGGGAGGGCCGCCAAAAAGAGCAGTTCTTC.

The gene calls are TRBV12-3 or TRBV12-4 and TRBJ1-5; D gene ambiguous. CDR3 length: 15 residues. The V and J ends lost 3 bases and 7 bases respectively, with 16 bases between them. The CDR3: CASSFSTPGGQPQHF. CDR3 sequence (DNA): TGTGCCAGCAGTTTTTCAACGCCGGGAGGACAGCCCCAGCATTTT.

The chain has TRBV7-7 and TRBJ2-5; 7 bases line up with TRBD2. Germline lookup yields CDR1 SSHAT and CDR2 FNYEAQ (reference sequence). CDR3 length equals 15 residues. Trimming took 2 bases from V and 3 from J; bases not matched to a gene: 6. The DNA of the CDR3 is TGTGCCAGCAGCTTACGTTATCTAGCGGAAGAGACCCAGTACTTC. Protein product: CASSLRYLAEETQYF.

In this sample, this clonotype turned up a few times. The rearrangement links TRBV12-3 or TRBV12-4 to TRBJ2-1; D ambiguous. V was pared by 5 bases and J by 9 bases, with 14 bases between. The CDR3 has 13 amino acids. The CDR3 sequence is CASSPNLNSEQFF. DNA for the CDR3: TGTGCCAGCAGTCCGAACCTTAATAGTGAGCAGTTCTTC.

This clonotype was detected only a few times. The J gene is TRBJ2-6, the V gene TRBV19; D might be TRBD1 or TRBD2, each matching 6 bases. Germline values: CDR1 LNHDA, CDR2 SQIVND (reference sequence). The CDR3 runs 17 residues. Trimming took off 9 bases at V and 0 bases at J, with 18 bases between the two ends. CDR3 sequence (DNA): TGTGCCAGCAAAAGGGGGACTTCCCTCTCTGGGGCCAACGTCCTGACTTTC. It is translated as CASKRGTSLSGANVLTF. Variable domain in full (rest from reference TRBV19 and TRBJ2-6): DGGITQSPKYLFRKEGQNVTLSCEQNLNHDAMYWYRQDPGQGLRLIYYSQIVNDFQKGDIAEGYSVSREKKESFPLTVTSAQKNPTAFYLCASKRGTSLSGANVLTFGAGSRLTVL.

This chain joins TRBV7-3 and TRBJ1-1, with TRBD1 as a possible D gene (6 bases). This CDR3 is 15 amino acids long. Trimming cost V 1 base and J 3 bases, with 12 bases left between them. CDR1 SGHTA and CDR2 FQGTGA come from the germline V gene. The CDR3 is CASSLRGGADTEAFF. DNA for the CDR3: TGTGCCAGCAGCTTAAGGGGGGGGGCGGACACTGAAGCTTTCTTT.

This clonotype occurred many times. This chain uses TRBV24-1 with TRBJ2-1; TRBD2 aligns across 8 bases. The CDR3 length is 15 residues. Germline V CDR1 and CDR2: KGHDR, SFDVKD. V dropped 3 bases and J dropped 7; count of bases not matched to a gene: 7. Here the CDR3 reads CATSDRTSPKNEQFF. For the CDR3, the DNA is TGTGCCACCAGTGATAGGACTAGCCCTAAGAATGAGCAGTTCTTC.